The T cell receptor beta chain under discussion was sequenced for a study of cytomegalovirus exposure and HLA in healthy donors. Donors had nominal health at sampling but likely had unrecorded immune exposures. With regard to this clone: Its target is unknown.

Primers: 60 Vbeta forward and 13 Jbeta reverse. Repertoires were generated with immunoSEQ multiplex PCR, while TCRdb's copy carries only in-frame clones and drops some. The top ten hold roughly 10% of the sample, which has more than 70,000 clones, about 71% seen once. The CDR3 loop spans 14 amino acids. Trimming took off 7 bases at V and 0 bases at J, with 12 bases between the two ends. Germline V gives CDR1 ENHRY, CDR2 SYGVKD. Study-wide points: HLA alleles showed associations with approximately 15,000 TCR beta sequences in a later analysis, at a 0.05 false discovery rate. Researchers reported that a few CMV-associated chains were confirmed in vitro as CMV antigen-specific.

The J gene is TRBJ1-1, the V gene TRBV10-3; D not certain. Sequencing was performed on PBMCs. The origin of this receptor is a woman aged 50 to 60 in good health and CMV-seropositive. Written as DNA, the CDR3 is TGTGCCATCAAAACAGACGGGGTGAACACTGAAGCTTTCTTT. Translated: CAIKTDGVNTEAFF.